A single sample gave rise to the 3 T cell receptor beta chains below, sequenced in a study of T cell responses to AZD1222 COVID-19 vaccine. Produced via immunoSEQ multiplex PCR; TCRdb's table is partial and in-frame only. The repertoire consists of around 180,000 clones, with roughly 94% occurring once and the leading ten covering 1.6%. Sequences were derived from peripheral blood, sampled 28 days after the second AZD1222 dose. All receptors derive from an adult who received the AZD1222 COVID-19 vaccine.

The chain combines TRBV6-5 with TRBJ1-1, with D hard to call. V was cut by 8 bases and J by 4 bases, with 14 bases left in between. This CDR3 comprises 13 residues. CDR1 MNHEY and CDR2 SVGAGI come from the germline V gene. CDR3 in amino acids: CASRTVLGTEAFF. In DNA, the CDR3 is TGTGCCAGCCGAACCGTCTTGGGCACTGAAGCTTTCTTT.

The CDR3 coding sequence is TGTGCCAGCAGTCGGACTAGTAAGGGCCATACGCAGTATTTT. Amino acids: CASSRTSKGHTQYF. The chain uses TRBV27 and TRBJ2-3; 7 bases fit TRBD2. V shed 5 bases and J 7 bases; nucleotides not matched to a gene: 9. Germline CDR1 and CDR2: MNHEY and SMNVEV (reference sequence). There are 14 residues in the CDR3.

This sequence joins TRBV3-1 (or the pseudogene TRBV3-2) and TRBJ1-3, with D unclear. Germline CDR1 LGHDT, CDR2 YNNKEL (reference sequence). The V end lost 1 base, the J end lost 4 bases, and 2 bases lay between the germline ends. CDR3 length equals 12 residues. As DNA, the CDR3 is TGTGCCAGCAGCCAAGCCGGAAACACCATATATTTT. It encodes CASSQAGNTIYF.